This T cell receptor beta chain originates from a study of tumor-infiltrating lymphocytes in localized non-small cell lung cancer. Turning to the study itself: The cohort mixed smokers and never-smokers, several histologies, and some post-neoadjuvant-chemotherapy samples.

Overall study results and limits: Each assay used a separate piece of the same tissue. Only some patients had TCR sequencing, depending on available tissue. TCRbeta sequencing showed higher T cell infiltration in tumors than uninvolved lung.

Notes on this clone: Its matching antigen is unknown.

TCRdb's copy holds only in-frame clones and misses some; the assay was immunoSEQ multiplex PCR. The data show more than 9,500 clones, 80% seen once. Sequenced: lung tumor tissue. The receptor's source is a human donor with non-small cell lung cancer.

The CDR3 region has the DNA TGCGCCAGCAGTCTACAGGGTTATGGCTACACCTTC. Its translation is CASSLQGYGYTF. The V and J genes are TRBV10-2 and TRBJ1-2, with TRBD1 as a possible D gene (6 bases). V was clipped by 5 bases and J by 5 bases, with 9 bases between them. CDR1 and CDR2 from the germline V gene are WSHSY and SAAADI. The CDR3 has 12 residues.